Included here is one TCR beta chain sequence, with context. There is no known antigen for this receptor. No clone much larger than this one lies a single base away; base qualities are absent. The junction carries 14 bases between V and J, which are trimmed by 4 bases and 4 bases respectively. The germline V gene (reference sequence) supplies CDR1 MNHEY and CDR2 SMNVEV. The CDR3 sequence holds 14 residues, the cysteine and phenylalanine included. The retained sequence is limited to the CDR3, 42 bases, with the frame set at the first base. Using the deep immunoSEQ assay, TCR CDR3 regions were amplified from genomic DNA by multiplex PCR. Genomic DNA extracted from each cell subset was distributed evenly over all wells of several immunoSEQ 96-well plates, and each plate served as one replicate. Each replicate PCR for sorted subsets received 150 to 250 ng genomic DNA, equal to tens of thousands of T cell genomes. The purified libraries were quantified using a Qubit 3.0 fluorometer, sized with a Bioanalyzer 2100, and then quantified again using the KAPA Library Quantification kit. Every immunoSEQ 96-well plate was sequenced on a dedicated single-read 150-cycle Illumina NextSeq 550 flow cell. The authors' analysis ran thus. Because the immunoSEQ output included only junctional sequences and no quality scores, the filtering could not be the same as the filtering used for full-length reads. Sequences were annotated with PyIR, a Python wrapper for IgBLAST v1.9, and V/J genes and CDR3 were assigned using IMGT germline references. Reads with weak V/J assignments (E-value above 1e-6), missing CDR3, stop codons, out-of-frame junctions, or ambiguous translated residues were removed. V3J clonotypes were defined as sequences sharing an identical inferred V gene, J gene, and CDR3 amino acid sequence. To compute the percentage overlap between repertoires, the number of shared unique clonotypes was divided by the size of the smaller repertoire. Three approaches were used to assess repertoire richness: RTK rarefaction, the Chao1 estimator, and Recon v2.1 estimates of unobserved clonotypes. For all TCRbeta clonotypes obtained by the gDNA method from a few donors, generation probabilities were computed with OLGA. TCRdb re-hosts the immuneACCESS table, in-frame sequences only. Its copies lack some clones; in the studies checked, an unresolved V gene accounts for under half of them, and the cause for the rest is not known. V and J calls and clone size are as listed in that table; D and trimming were resolved from the DNA. Counted in this sample were roughly 2,500,000 clones; 80% to 95% of them appeared once. 0.36% of the sample goes to the ten largest clones.

The sample comes from a study of shared clonotypes between healthy human individuals (dated by TCRdb to the early 2020s). With respect to the entire study: The cohort included a few men and a couple of women between 18 and 49 years of age. To increase sequencing depth and limit assay-specific biases, TCR repertoire library preparation and sequencing were carried out by different laboratories using diverse techniques. Between about 0.8 and 9 billion PBMCs per donor were obtained by leukapheresis. For each donor, three plates each were used for CD4 naive and CD4 memory, two plates were used for CD8 naive, and one plate was used for CD8 memory. The study deeply sequenced blood TCR repertoires of five healthy adults to estimate repertoire size and the extent of clonotype sharing between individuals. Results the study describes overall, beyond this receptor: Higher generation probabilities were observed for clonotypes shared by all four sorted-subset donors than for non-shared clonotypes. Naive subsets generally had larger estimated clonotype richness than memory subsets did. Rarefaction of sorted-subset datasets indicated incomplete sequencing despite the large sequencing depth. Across a few donors, about 4.5% of naive CD4, roughly 3.3% of naive CD8, 2.3% of memory CD4, and about 0.4% of memory CD8 clonotypes were shared. Only blood was sampled, and tissue TCR repertoires likely differ from those in blood. Because the study included only a small number of donors, the genetic and exposure-history diversity represented was limited. Based on pairwise subsampling, the degree of clonotype sharing among donors was expected to be affected by sequencing depth.

Donors were healthy HIV-negative adults with no recently reported acute infections or vaccinations. Every donor was a Caucasian adult residing in Nashville, Tennessee, USA. CD4+ T cells were enriched by magnetic negative selection; naive cells were then positively selected on CD45RA, and the negative fraction formed the memory subset. Blood was obtained by leukapheresis, after which PBMCs were separated by Ficoll-Histopaque density gradient centrifugation and cryopreserved in liquid nitrogen vapor phase. Analytical flow cytometry was used to check the purity and quantity of each magnetically sorted T cell population. From each sorted fraction, genomic DNA was isolated and quantified by UV absorbance on a Nanodrop 2000c.

The chain is assembled from TRBV27 and TRBJ2-7, with TRBD1 as a weak D call on 6 bases. The source is a man younger than 30 in good health. Some clones in this sample may be carry-over from other donors' samples. The sequenced sample consisted of naive CD4+ T cells from PBMCs. The cell subset or site label on this specimen signifies: CD45RA+ positively selected. The DNA sequence follows: TGTGCCAGCAGTTCGCTCCGGACAGAGTACGAGCAGTACTTC. Its product reads: CASSSLRTEYEQYF.